Here is one TCR beta chain with its context. The antigen is undetermined. A follow-up of 18 months without ophthalmopathy meant that hyperthyroidism was stable. This sample was taken from a study of Graves' ophthalmopathy and Graves' hyperthyroidism. Using RNA transcripts, the TCR beta CDR3 regions were amplified. First-round RT-PCR relied on HTBI primers, and a second-round multiplex PCR came next. TCRdb independently ran MiXCR on the multiplex PCR reads; one entry per CDR3 protein. The sample includes about 620,000 distinct CDR3 sequences, about a fifth seen only once; the top ten take roughly 7.4%. Study-wide results and limits: Blood contained most expanded thyroid clonotypes exceeding 0.001 frequency.

Germline-derived CDR1 and CDR2 are SGHTA and FQGTGA. This CDR3 comprises 19 residues. J was trimmed by 1 base and V by 1 base; bases with no gene match: 10. J is TRBJ2-2 and V is TRBV7-3; 9 bases map to TRBD2. The specimen sequenced was peripheral blood. The TCR originated in a woman younger than 35 with stable Graves' hyperthyroidism. Some clones in this sample may be carry-over from other donors' samples. The CDR3 here is CASSLRPSTSGMNTGELFF. The CDR3 region has the DNA TGTGCCAGCAGCTTAAGGCCCTCGACTAGCGGAATGAACACCGGGGAGCTGTTTTTT.